The following is a TCR beta chain sequence with its context. The entry originates in a study of shared clonotypes between healthy human individuals. The CDR3 consists of 17 residues. V was shortened by 2 bases and J by 5 bases, with 22 bases between the two germline ends. CDR1 and CDR2 from the germline V gene are MRHNA and SNTAGT. TCRdb's copy holds only in-frame clones and misses some; the assay was immunoSEQ multiplex PCR. The sample shows about 680,000 clones, more than 70% of them seen only once. The sequenced sample consisted of memory CD4+ T cells sorted from blood. Specified subset: CD45RA-negative fraction. The origin of this receptor is a woman in her thirties in good health. J is TRBJ2-7 and V is TRBV6-4; D may be TRBD1 (8 bases). The CDR3 is CASSDTDREWTSHEQYF. CDR3 bases: TGTGCCAGCAGTGACACGGACAGGGAATGGACTAGTCACGAGCAGTACTTC.